The rows below give T cell receptor beta chains drawn from one sample of a study of regulatory T cells in long-lasting Graves disease. MiXCR, run by TCRdb on the multiplex PCR reads, gives a single entry per CDR3 protein. The table includes about 660,000 distinct CDR3 sequences, approximately 29% detected once. Source: peripheral blood mononuclear cells (PBMCs), taken when the disease was refractory, from a patient treated with antithyroid drugs. These TCRs come from a female donor with Graves disease. The CDR3 runs from the conserved cysteine through the conserved F or W. The D gene is left open where the match is weak. Expanded clones get a size class; other rows say once, few or many, or leave the size out.

TRBV11-2	few	TRBJ2-2	-	CASSLSAGRRNGELFF	TGTGCCAGCAGCTTAAGTGCTGGCCGGCGGAACGGGGAGCTGTTTTTT
TRBV5-1	many	TRBJ1-1	-	CASSKGGLNTEAFF	TGCGCCAGCTCAAAAGGGGGTCTGAACACTGAAGCTTTCTTT
TRBV28	-	TRBJ1-2	-	CASRAGNPNYGYTF	TGTGCCAGCAGGGCAGGAAATCCTAACTATGGCTACACCTTC
TRBV29-1	-	TRBJ1-1	-	CSVEARASEAFF	TGCAGCGTTGAAGCACGGGCATCTGAAGCTTTCTTT
TRBV6-5	many	TRBJ1-2	-	CASSYDMGYTF	TGTGCCAGCAGTTACGATATGGGCTACACCTTC
TRBV2	few	TRBJ1-3	-	CASRRVYSGNTIYF	TGTGCCAGCAGGAGGGTATACTCTGGAAACACCATATATTTT
TRBV20-1	many	TRBJ2-7	-	CSARGPRTSSYEQYF	TGCAGTGCTAGAGGGCCTCGCACGAGCTCCTACGAGCAGTACTTC
TRBV6-1	few	TRBJ2-2	-	CASSVQWELFF	TGTGCCAGCAGTGTCCAATGGGAGCTGTTTTTT
TRBV7-3	-	TRBJ2-2	-	CASSPGRTNTGELFF	TGTGCCAGCAGCCCCGGGCGTACGAACACCGGGGAGCTGTTTTTT
TRBV20-1	few	TRBJ2-7	TRBD2	CSAPKGSGTEEQYF	TGCAGTGCCCCTAAAGGTAGCGGGACTGAAGAGCAGTACTTC
TRBV5-4	-	TRBJ1-6	-	CASSLWGGGSPLHF	TGTGCCAGCAGCTTATGGGGCGGTGGGTCACCCCTCCACTTT
TRBV19	many	TRBJ1-4	TRBD1	CASSIGTGTEKLFF	TGTGCCAGTAGTATCGGGACAGGGACTGAAAAACTGTTTTTT
TRBV2	few	TRBJ1-2	-	CASKYLDNNYGYTF	TGTGCCAGCAAGTACTTGGACAATAACTATGGCTACACCTTC
TRBV12-3/TRBV12-4	-	TRBJ2-7	TRBD1	CASSSGQGYGQYF	TGTGCCAGCAGTTCGGGACAGGGCTACGGGCAGTACTTC
TRBV30	-	TRBJ1-2	-	CAWKSPHANYGYTF	TGTGCCTGGAAGTCCCCCCACGCTAACTATGGCTACACCTTC
TRBV28	few	TRBJ1-2	-	CASSSPQISYRGYTF	TGTGCCAGCAGTTCCCCACAAATCAGCTATCGTGGCTACACCTTC
TRBV6-1	-	TRBJ1-1	TRBD1	CASSPWTGVGTEAFF	TGTGCCAGCAGTCCCTGGACAGGGGTGGGCACTGAAGCTTTCTTT
TRBV29-1	-	TRBJ2-7	-	CSVSRGSPHEQYF	TGCAGCGTTTCCCGGGGTTCCCCCCACGAGCAGTACTTC
TRBV5-1	-	TRBJ1-1	-	CASSHLSRGDTEAFF	TGCGCCAGCAGCCACCTGTCGAGAGGGGACACTGAAGCTTTCTTT
TRBV29-1	few	TRBJ2-2	TRBD2	CSVGAGAGTGELFF	TGCAGCGTCGGAGCGGGAGCTGGAACCGGGGAGCTGTTTTTT
TRBV12-3/TRBV12-4	many	TRBJ2-7	TRBD1	CASSLGQGAHEQYF	TGTGCCAGCAGCTTGGGACAGGGGGCCCACGAGCAGTACTTC
TRBV6-5	-	TRBJ1-2	-	CASIYPGGYTF	TGTGCCAGCATTTACCCCGGGGGCTACACCTTC
TRBV6-5	-	TRBJ1-4	-	CASSYSLKGGEKLFF	TGTGCCAGCAGTTACTCATTAAAGGGGGGTGAAAAACTGTTTTTT
TRBV19	-	TRBJ1-5	-	CASSIGYQPQHF	TGTGCCAGTAGTATAGGGTATCAGCCCCAGCATTTT
TRBV7-2	-	TRBJ1-5	TRBD1	CASSETGTGAISNQPQHF	TGTGCCAGCAGCGAAACCGGGACAGGGGCTATTAGCAATCAGCCCCAGCATTTT
TRBV3-1	few	TRBJ2-4	TRBD1	CASSPEDRVAKNIQYF	TGTGCCAGCAGCCCGGAAGACAGGGTGGCCAAAAACATTCAGTACTTC
TRBV7-2	few	TRBJ1-4	-	CASSLGAAGEKLFF	TGTGCCAGCAGCTTAGGAGCGGCAGGCGAAAAACTGTTTTTT
TRBV11-2	-	TRBJ2-7	-	CASSLYPDSSYEQYF	TGTGCCAGCAGCTTATATCCTGATAGCTCCTACGAGCAGTACTTC
TRBV11-3	few	TRBJ1-1	-	CASSRVGEPTEAFF	TGTGCCAGCAGCAGGGTGGGTGAACCCACTGAAGCTTTCTTT
TRBV6-2/TRBV6-3	-	TRBJ1-1	TRBD1	CASRNYRGSTEAFF	TGTGCCAGCAGGAACTACAGGGGCAGCACTGAAGCTTTCTTT
TRBV7-2	few	TRBJ1-1	TRBD1	CASGSQGVFTEAFF	TGTGCCAGCGGCTCGCAGGGGGTGTTCACTGAAGCTTTCTTT
TRBV6-5	few	TRBJ1-6	-	CASSYSIFGSSYNSPLHF	TGTGCCAGCAGTTACTCGATTTTCGGCAGCTCCTATAATTCACCCCTCCACTTT
TRBV28	few	TRBJ1-4	-	CASRLGGLGEHEKLFF	TGTGCCAGCAGATTAGGGGGACTGGGAGAACATGAAAAACTGTTTTTT
TRBV11-2	many	TRBJ2-7	TRBD2	CASKASGQNEQYF	TGTGCCAGCAAGGCTAGCGGCCAGAACGAGCAGTACTTC
TRBV20-1	-	TRBJ1-6	-	CSARATKTLHF	TGCAGTGCTAGAGCAACAAAGACCCTCCACTTT
TRBV11-2	many	TRBJ2-5	TRBD2	CASTLSGGQETQYF	TGTGCCAGCACCCTCTCGGGGGGCCAAGAGACCCAGTACTTC
TRBV12-3/TRBV12-4	many	TRBJ1-1	-	CASSLVNRGTEAFF	TGTGCCAGCAGTTTAGTAAACCGGGGGACTGAAGCTTTCTTT
TRBV6-2/TRBV6-3	-	TRBJ1-4	-	CASSEAGSSNERLVF	TGTGCCAGCAGTGAAGCGGGGAGCTCTAATGAAAGACTGGTTTTT
TRBV5-4	-	TRBJ1-1	-	CASSTRRWGEAFF	TGTGCCAGCAGCACACGACGCTGGGGTGAAGCTTTCTTT
TRBV7-9	-	TRBJ1-2	-	CASNSGPDGYTF	TGTGCCAGCAACTCAGGGCCAGATGGCTACACCTTC
TRBV29-1	-	TRBJ2-2	-	CSVFRGGRGTGELFF	TGCAGCGTCTTTAGAGGTGGCAGGGGCACCGGGGAGCTGTTTTTT